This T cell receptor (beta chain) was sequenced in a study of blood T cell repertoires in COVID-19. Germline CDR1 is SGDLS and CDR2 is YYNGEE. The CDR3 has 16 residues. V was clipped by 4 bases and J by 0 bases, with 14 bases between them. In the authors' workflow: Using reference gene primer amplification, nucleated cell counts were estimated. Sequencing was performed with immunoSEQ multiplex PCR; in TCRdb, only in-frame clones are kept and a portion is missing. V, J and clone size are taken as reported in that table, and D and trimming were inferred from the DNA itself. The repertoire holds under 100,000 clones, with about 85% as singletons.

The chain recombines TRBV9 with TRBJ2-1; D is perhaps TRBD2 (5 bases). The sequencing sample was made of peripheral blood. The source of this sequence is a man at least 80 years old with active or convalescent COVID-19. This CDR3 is CASSKLTGSSYNEQFF. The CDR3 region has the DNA TGTGCCAGCAGCAAGCTGACTGGGAGCTCCTACAATGAGCAGTTCTTC.